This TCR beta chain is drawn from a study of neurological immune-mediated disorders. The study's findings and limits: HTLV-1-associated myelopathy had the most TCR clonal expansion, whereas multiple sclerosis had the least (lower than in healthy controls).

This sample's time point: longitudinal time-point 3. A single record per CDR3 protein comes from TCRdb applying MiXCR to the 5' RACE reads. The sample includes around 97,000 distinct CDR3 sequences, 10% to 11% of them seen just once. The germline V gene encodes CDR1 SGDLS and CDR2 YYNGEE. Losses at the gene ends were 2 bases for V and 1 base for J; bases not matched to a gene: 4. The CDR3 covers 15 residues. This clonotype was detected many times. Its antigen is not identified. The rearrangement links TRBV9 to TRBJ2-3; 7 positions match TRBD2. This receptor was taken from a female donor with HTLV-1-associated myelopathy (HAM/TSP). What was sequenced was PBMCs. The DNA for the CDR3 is TGTGCCAGCAGCGTTGGGGGAGGGGGCACAGATACGCAGTATTTT. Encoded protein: CASSVGGGGTDTQYF.